The source of this T cell receptor beta chain is a study of TIL therapy for anti-PD-1-resistant metastatic lung cancer. V lost 4 bases, J lost 5 bases, and 7 bases stayed unmatched. CDR3 size: 14 residues. Germline CDR1 and CDR2: SEHNR and FQNEAQ (reference sequence). Sequencing used immunoSEQ v3. This table comes from immunoSEQ multiplex PCR, and its TCRdb copy is limited to in-frame clones, with some not included. There are approximately 27,000 clones in the sample; over 60% occur only once, and 7% to 9% lies in the top ten. As for time point: pre-treatment sample, taken before nivolumab and TIL therapy. The tumor samples were excised metastases, mostly pleural nodules or supraclavicular lymph nodes.

This material consisted of tumor tissue, taken at baseline. The rearrangement uses TRBV7-9 and TRBJ1-1; 7 bases line up with TRBD1. This TCR was sampled from a person aged 30 to 80 with non-small cell lung cancer. The CDR3 here is CASSYDRAITEAFF. CDR3 bases: TGTGCCAGCAGCTATGACAGGGCGATTACTGAAGCTTTCTTT.